The rows below give T cell receptor beta chains drawn from one sample of a study of radiotherapy plus CTLA-4 blockade in lung cancer. Assay: immunoSEQ multiplex PCR; the TCRdb copy retains only in-frame clones and omits some. The table shows approximately 40,000 clones, with 72% occurring only once. Specimen: peripheral blood, collected from a patient treated with radiotherapy plus ipilimumab. The receptors stem from a human donor with non-small cell lung cancer who had stable disease on radiotherapy plus ipilimumab. CDR3s include the opening cysteine and the closing phenylalanine or tryptophan. Fields, in order: V gene, D gene, J gene, clone size, CDR3 DNA, CDR3 protein. The D gene is left open where the match is weak. Clone size is given for some rows only: seen once, a few or many times, or a class if the clone is expanded.

TRBV9	TRBD1	TRBJ1-3	-	TGTGCCAGCAGCCCGACAGGGTTTTCTGGAAACACCATATATTTT	CASSPTGFSGNTIYF
TRBV6-4	-	TRBJ2-7	-	TGTGCCACCCGAAGGAGGGACCGGATATCCTACGAGCAGTACTTC	CATRRRDRISYEQYF
TRBV18	-	TRBJ1-6	-	TGTGCCAGCTCACCTGGGCAGAACTATAATTCACCCCTCCACTTT	CASSPGQNYNSPLHF
TRBV19	TRBD2	TRBJ2-3	once	TGTGCCAGTAGTACTAGTCAGGTAGCGGGGGGCACAGATACGCAGTATTTT	CASSTSQVAGGTDTQYF
TRBV9	-	TRBJ2-1	-	TGTGCCAGCAGCGTAATGGGGGGTTCCTACAATGAGCAGTTCTTC	CASSVMGGSYNEQFF
TRBV4-2	TRBD2	TRBJ2-3	-	TGTGCCAGCAGCAAAGGGGAGGGACTGACAGATACGCAGTATTTT	CASSKGEGLTDTQYF
TRBV5-1	-	TRBJ1-1	once	TGCGCCAGCAGCCCCGAGACAGGGAACACTGAAGCTTTCTTT	CASSPETGNTEAFF
TRBV5-6	TRBD2	TRBJ2-1	-	TGTGCCAGCAGCTTAGGGGCGGGGGGCAATGAGCAGTTCTTC	CASSLGAGGNEQFF
TRBV5-1	TRBD2	TRBJ2-7	-	TGCGCCAGCAGGCACGCCGGCCAACGGGAGGGCGAGCAGTACTTC	CASRHAGQREGEQYF
TRBV14	-	TRBJ1-1	few	TGTGCCAGCAGCCAAGACGCCGCGGGGGCTGAAGCTTTCTTT	CASSQDAAGAEAFF
TRBV6-1	-	TRBJ1-3	-	TGTGCCAGCAGGAAAGGGGGTTCTGGAAACACCATATATTTT	CASRKGGSGNTIYF
TRBV5-5	-	TRBJ1-1	-	TGTGCCAGCAGCTTTCGTTCAGGGCCCATGAACACTGAAGCTTTCTTT	CASSFRSGPMNTEAFF
TRBV5-8	-	TRBJ2-7	few	TGTGCCAGCAGCTTGTTATCCGGCGCGGGAATAGGCTACGAGCAGTACTTC	CASSLLSGAGIGYEQYF
TRBV11-3	TRBD2	TRBJ2-2	-	TGTGCCAGCAGCTCCCCGGGGGGGCTCGGGGAGCTGTTTTTT	CASSSPGGLGELFF
TRBV18	-	TRBJ1-6	-	TGTGCCAGCTCACCACCTTCCAGGGGAACTAATTCACCCCTCCACTTT	CASSPPSRGTNSPLHF
TRBV5-1	TRBD2	TRBJ2-1	few	TGCGCCAGCCGGTACCTAGCGGGGAACAATGAGCAGTTCTTC	CASRYLAGNNEQFF
TRBV5-6	-	TRBJ1-5	-	TGTGCCAGCAGCTTGGCACTCTCGGGTGTTCAGCCCCAGCATTTT	CASSLALSGVQPQHF
TRBV4-1	TRBD1	TRBJ2-7	-	TGCGCCAGCAGCCAAGCGGGGCAGGGGGCCTACGAGCAGTACTTC	CASSQAGQGAYEQYF
TRBV2	-	TRBJ2-7	-	TGTGCCAGCAGGGAGTTCTACGAGCAGTACTTC	CASREFYEQYF
TRBV19	TRBD1	TRBJ1-1	-	TGTGCCAGTAGTAGACAGGGGAACACTGAAGCTTTCTTT	CASSRQGNTEAFF
TRBV29-1	TRBD2	TRBJ2-3	-	TGCAGCGTTGATCGGGGGGGCACAGATACGCAGTATTTT	CSVDRGGTDTQYF
TRBV5-8	-	TRBJ2-3	once	TGTGCCAGCAGACCCTACCCCGCCGGAGATACGCAGTATTTT	CASRPYPAGDTQYF
TRBV5-6	TRBD1	TRBJ1-1	-	TGTGCCAGCAGCCTATTAGACAGGGGGAGGACTGAAGCTTTCTTT	CASSLLDRGRTEAFF
TRBV11-2	-	TRBJ2-1	once	TGTGCCAGCAGCAAGACAGGCGGAGCCTACAATGAGCAGTTCTTC	CASSKTGGAYNEQFF
TRBV15	-	TRBJ1-5	-	TGTGCCACCAGCAGAGATGCCAGGGTTGATCAGCCCCAGCATTTT	CATSRDARVDQPQHF
TRBV28	TRBD1	TRBJ1-1	-	TGTGCCAGCAGTTTGGGGACAGGGTGGAAAGCTTTCTTT	CASSLGTGWKAFF
TRBV9	TRBD1	TRBJ1-6	-	TGTGCCAGCAGCTTGACAGGGGGCAATAATTCACCCCTCCACTTT	CASSLTGGNNSPLHF
TRBV9	-	TRBJ2-3	few	TGTGCCAGCAGCGCCCGGTCAGGGGACTACACAGATACGCAGTATTTT	CASSARSGDYTDTQYF
TRBV25-1	TRBD1	TRBJ1-6	-	TGTGCCAGCAGTGTGACAGGGTTCAATTCACCCCTCCACTTT	CASSVTGFNSPLHF
TRBV20-1	-	TRBJ2-7	once	TGCAGTGCTCTAAGGGGCTACGAGCAGTACTTC	CSALRGYEQYF
TRBV2	TRBD1	TRBJ1-5	-	TGTGCCAGCAGAGACTCCGACAGGGGACGGGGAAATAGCAATCAGCCCCAGCATTTT	CASRDSDRGRGNSNQPQHF
TRBV7-2	-	TRBJ1-5	-	TGTGCCAGCAGCTTGGCAGGAAGTCAGCCCCAGCATTTT	CASSLAGSQPQHF
TRBV5-6	-	TRBJ1-2	many	TGTGCCAGCAGCTTAGGGGAGGCGGGTAACTATGGCTACACCTTC	CASSLGEAGNYGYTF
TRBV10-2	TRBD1	TRBJ1-2	-	TGCGCCAGCAGTCTGAACATACAGGGGTATGGCTACACCTTC	CASSLNIQGYGYTF
TRBV5-1	-	TRBJ2-3	few	TGCGCCAGCAGCTTAACAGCAGATACGCAGTATTTT	CASSLTADTQYF
TRBV19	-	TRBJ1-5	few	TGTGCCAGTACCTCACGGTTTATGGAGCCCCAGCATTTT	CASTSRFMEPQHF
TRBV2	TRBD1	TRBJ1-6	-	TGTGCCAACCGGGACAGCCGATCTTCACCCCTCCACTTT	CANRDSRSSPLHF
TRBV9	-	TRBJ2-7	-	TGTGCCAGCAGCGTAGGGGGCGGAAGGGACGAGCAGTACTTC	CASSVGGGRDEQYF
TRBV6-1	TRBD1	TRBJ2-7	-	TGTGCCAGCAGGGAATTTACTGGACAGGGCGGCTACGAGCAGTACTTC	CASREFTGQGGYEQYF
TRBV19	-	TRBJ1-1	-	TGTGCCAGTAGGTCGCTGGGGCGGAGCCTCACTGAAGCTTTCTTT	CASRSLGRSLTEAFF
TRBV19	TRBD1	TRBJ1-5	once	TGTGCCAGTAGGCCTCAGGGGGCGAGTCAGCCCCAGCATTTT	CASRPQGASQPQHF
TRBV7-2	TRBD1	TRBJ1-1	-	TGTGCCAGCAGTCCAACAGGGGTTACTGAAGCTTTCTTT	CASSPTGVTEAFF
TRBV2	-	TRBJ1-1	-	TGTGCCAGCAGAGCTCAGGGGAACACTGAAGCTTTCTTT	CASRAQGNTEAFF
TRBV15	-	TRBJ1-2	-	TGTGCCACCAGCAGAGGCCAGGGTGGCTACACCTTC	CATSRGQGGYTF
TRBV6-1	-	TRBJ1-2	once	TGTGCCAGCAGACCGACCAGGGCCTCGGTTTATGGCTACACCTTC	CASRPTRASVYGYTF
TRBV4-1	TRBD2	TRBJ2-7	few	TGCGCCAGCAGCCAACGGGGGGGTTCCTACGAGCAGTACTTC	CASSQRGGSYEQYF
TRBV27	-	TRBJ1-4	-	TGTGCCAGCAGTTTATTTGGCAATGAAAAACTGTTTTTT	CASSLFGNEKLFF
TRBV6-4	-	TRBJ2-7	few	TGTGCCAGCAGTGACTCCAGGGGCGAGCAGTACTTC	CASSDSRGEQYF
TRBV28	-	TRBJ2-6	-	TGTGCCAGCAGTTTTGGAGGGGCTGGGGCCAACGTCCTGACTTTC	CASSFGGAGANVLTF
TRBV7-2	-	TRBJ2-2	-	TGTGCCAGCAGCATACTACAGGGAACCGGGGAGCTGTTTTTT	CASSILQGTGELFF
TRBV27	TRBD1	TRBJ1-1	-	TGTGCCAGCAGGCGACAGGGGTACACTGAAGCTTTCTTT	CASRRQGYTEAFF
TRBV10-2	-	TRBJ1-1	-	TGCGCCAGCAGAGTCAACAGGGAGGGCACTGAAGCTTTCTTT	CASRVNREGTEAFF
TRBV6-5	-	TRBJ1-2	few	TGTGCCAGCAGTACGGGGGGGCCGGGCTATGGCTACACCTTC	CASSTGGPGYGYTF
TRBV5-1	-	TRBJ1-3	-	TGCGCCAGCAGCTTCACAGGAGGAAACACCATATATTTT	CASSFTGGNTIYF
TRBV6-1	TRBD1	TRBJ1-1	-	TGTGCCAGCACCATGGGACAGGGGATTGGTGAAGCTTTCTTT	CASTMGQGIGEAFF